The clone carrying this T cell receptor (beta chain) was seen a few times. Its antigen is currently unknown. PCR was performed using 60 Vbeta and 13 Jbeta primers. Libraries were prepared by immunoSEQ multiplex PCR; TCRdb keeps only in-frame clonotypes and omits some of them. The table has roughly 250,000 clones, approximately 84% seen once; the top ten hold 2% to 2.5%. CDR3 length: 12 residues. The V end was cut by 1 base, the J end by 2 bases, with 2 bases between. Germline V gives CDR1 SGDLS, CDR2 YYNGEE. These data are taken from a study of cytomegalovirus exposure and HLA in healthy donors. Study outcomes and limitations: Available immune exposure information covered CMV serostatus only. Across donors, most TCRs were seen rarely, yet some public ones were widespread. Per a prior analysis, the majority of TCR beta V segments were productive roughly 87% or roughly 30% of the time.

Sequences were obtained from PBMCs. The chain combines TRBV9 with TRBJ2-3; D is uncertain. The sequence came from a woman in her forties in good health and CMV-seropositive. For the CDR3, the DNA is TGTGCCAGCAGCGTATACACAGATACGCAGTATTTT. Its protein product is CASSVYTDTQYF.